These T cell receptor beta chains were read from a single sample in a study of CD8+CD57+ T cells in acquired aplastic anemia. TCRdb processed the reads anew with MiXCR; each CDR3 protein has one entry. The data hold about 190,000 distinct CDR3 sequences, with roughly half observed a single time. Sequencing was carried out using sorted CD4+, CD8+, or CD8+CD57+ T cells (not recorded which) from PBMCs. The receptors were sampled from a human donor in good health, serving as a control. CDR3s include the opening cysteine and the closing phenylalanine or tryptophan. A D gene is named only where the DNA matches it firmly. Clone size is stated in some rows and not others, as once, few, many or a class when expanded.

j_call d_call v_call clone_size cdr3_aa cdr3_nt
TRBJ2-3 . TRBV7-7 many CASSLTIRSGTQYF TGTGCTAGCAGCTTAACCATTCGATCGGGGACGCAGTATTTT
TRBJ2-7 TRBD2 TRBV11-2 . CASSLGWTSGGADYEQYF TGTGCCAGCAGCTTAGGATGGACTAGCGGGGGGGCGGACTACGAGCAGTACTTC
TRBJ2-7 . TRBV4-1 many CASSQGQAYEQYF TGCGCCAGCAGCCAAGGACAGGCCTACGAGCAGTACTTC
TRBJ1-3 . TRBV10-2 . CASGTTRGNTIYF TGCGCCAGCGGTACCACGCGGGGAAACACCATATATTTT
TRBJ1-1 . TRBV19 . CASSRTNEAFF TGTGCCAGTAGTCGGACTAATGAAGCTTTCTTT
TRBJ2-7 TRBD2 TRBV2 . CASRAGTSGRAYEQYF TGTGCCAGCAGAGCCGGGACTAGCGGGAGGGCCTACGAGCAGTACTTC
TRBJ2-7 TRBD2 TRBV7-2 many CASSLGGAGGGEQYF TGTGCCAGCAGCTTAGGAGGGGCCGGGGGGGGCGAGCAGTACTTC
TRBJ2-2 . TRBV29-1 once CSVGKGGTGELFF TGCAGCGTTGGAAAGGGGGGGACCGGGGAGCTGTTTTTT
TRBJ1-1 . TRBV7-6 . CASSLGNANTEAFF TGTGCCAGCAGCTTAGGTAATGCAAACACTGAAGCTTTCTTT
TRBJ1-5 . TRBV6-1 many CASRGPRGQPQHF TGTGCCAGCAGAGGGCCGAGGGGTCAGCCCCAGCATTTT
TRBJ1-6 . TRBV10-3 . CAISVGEGHSPLHF TGTGCCATCAGTGTTGGGGAAGGCCATTCACCCCTCCACTTT
TRBJ1-1 . TRBV2 . CASSLWAGATVAFF TGTGCCAGCAGCTTATGGGCAGGGGCCACTGTAGCTTTCTTT
TRBJ2-7 TRBD1 TRBV19 once CASSIAGDRTLAYEQYF TGTGCCAGTAGTATAGCGGGGGACAGGACGTTAGCCTACGAGCAGTACTTC
TRBJ2-2 TRBD1 TRBV5-6 many CASSWTGGITGELFF TGTGCCAGCAGTTGGACAGGGGGTATAACCGGGGAGCTGTTTTTT
TRBJ2-1 . TRBV29-1 . CSAGTPAVSYNEQFF TGCAGCGCCGGAACCCCCGCGGTGTCCTACAATGAGCAGTTCTTC
TRBJ2-5 TRBD1 TRBV4-3 many CASSQEAHRGAGETQYF TGCGCCAGCAGCCAAGAAGCGCACAGGGGCGCAGGAGAGACCCAGTACTTC
TRBJ1-1 . TRBV5-1 . CASSDYSINTEAFF TGCGCCAGCAGCGATTACAGCATCAACACTGAAGCTTTCTTT
TRBJ1-1 . TRBV5-5 . CASSRMTEGTEAFF TGCGCCAGCAGCCGTATGACGGAGGGCACTGAAGCTTTCTTT
TRBJ2-3 . TRBV11-1 . CASSLRNGRTDTQYF TGTGCCAGCAGCCTCCGGAATGGGCGCACAGATACGCAGTATTTT
TRBJ1-1 . TRBV4-3 . CASSQDLVTNEAFF TGCGCCAGCAGCCAAGATCTTGTAACTAATGAAGCTTTCTTT
TRBJ1-5 . TRBV7-8 many CASSFGQTFNQPQHF TGTGCCAGCAGCTTCGGACAGACATTCAATCAGCCCCAGCATTTT
TRBJ1-4 TRBD1 TRBV27 few CASSLLGGYATNEKLFF TGTGCCAGCAGTTTACTAGGGGGCTATGCAACTAATGAAAAACTGTTTTTT
TRBJ2-3 TRBD1 TRBV7-9 once CASSGRPDRDPTDTQYF TGTGCCAGCAGTGGCCGCCCCGACAGGGACCCCACAGATACGCAGTATTTT
TRBJ2-1 TRBD1 TRBV7-6 . CASARGTGYNEQFF TGTGCCAGCGCCCGGGGGACAGGGTACAATGAGCAGTTCTTC
TRBJ2-4 . TRBV29-1 . CSVGERDIQYF TGCAGCGTTGGGGAACGGGACATTCAGTACTTC
TRBJ2-5 TRBD1 TRBV10-3 many CATRRSLVRQGQETQYF TGTGCCACCAGAAGGTCCCTAGTACGACAGGGCCAAGAGACCCAGTACTTC
TRBJ2-5 TRBD1 TRBV7-7 . CASSYGTGVQETQYF TGTGCCAGCAGCTACGGGACAGGGGTACAAGAGACCCAGTACTTC
TRBJ1-5 . TRBV2 many CASSKQGNYQPQHF TGTGCCAGCAGTAAACAGGGAAACTATCAGCCCCAGCATTTT
TRBJ1-6 . TRBV2 . CASSGAQAGNIRSLHF TGTGCCAGCAGTGGAGCGCAAGCAGGGAACATCCGATCCCTCCACTTT
TRBJ1-2 . TRBV29-1 . CQHLLRDAANYGYTF TGCCAGCACCTCCTACGGGACGCAGCTAACTATGGCTACACCTTC
TRBJ2-1 TRBD1 TRBV4-2 many CASSQLQGFLDYNEQFF TGTGCCAGCAGCCAACTACAGGGGTTCCTTGATTACAATGAGCAGTTCTTC
TRBJ2-7 TRBD1 TRBV16 many CASRRQGEQYF TGTGCCAGCAGGCGACAGGGGGAGCAGTACTTC
TRBJ2-6 . TRBV15 once CATSRDWNTGANVLTF TGTGCCACCAGCAGAGATTGGAATACTGGGGCCAACGTCCTGACTTTC
TRBJ2-6 . TRBV11-2 . CASSLQLVSGANVLTF TGTGCCAGCAGCTTACAGTTGGTCTCTGGGGCCAACGTCCTGACTTTC
TRBJ2-5 TRBD2 TRBV3-1 . CASSQVAGGRKTQYF TGTGCCAGCAGCCAAGTAGCGGGGGGCCGAAAGACCCAGTACTTC
TRBJ2-5 TRBD1 TRBV24-1 once CATSDPRTGLGETQYF TGTGCCACCAGTGATCCCCGGACAGGGCTAGGAGAGACCCAGTACTTC
TRBJ2-5 . TRBV7-6 . CASSTRGGTQYF TGTGCCAGCAGCACCCGAGGGGGGACCCAGTACTTC
TRBJ1-3 . TRBV10-1 . CASRIPSRSGNTIYF TGCGCCAGCCGTATTCCAAGCCGCTCTGGAAACACCATATATTTT
TRBJ1-6 . TRBV25-1 . CASSIVRDTHVSPLHF TGTGCCAGTAGTATAGTCAGGGACACGCATGTTTCACCCCTCCACTTT
TRBJ2-7 TRBD1 TRBV7-2 . CASSLGTGLYEQYF TGTGCCAGCAGCCTTGGGACAGGGCTTTACGAGCAGTACTTC
TRBJ2-7 . TRBV14 . CASSVEGGAGGEEQYF TGTGCCAGCAGCGTAGAAGGGGGTGCCGGGGGAGAGGAGCAGTACTTC
TRBJ1-3 . TRBV5-6 many CASSLVTVPQGTIYF TGTGCCAGCAGCTTGGTAACGGTTCCCCAAGGCACCATATATTTT
TRBJ1-1 . TRBV7-3 few CASSLVGVEAFF TGTGCCAGCAGCTTGGTGGGGGTTGAAGCTTTCTTT
TRBJ1-2 . TRBV7-9 . CASSLEAGDGYTF TGTGCCAGCAGCTTAGAGGCAGGGGACGGCTACACCTTC
TRBJ1-6 TRBD1 TRBV10-3 medium-sized CAISDQGEGSPLHF TGTGCCATCAGTGACCAGGGGGAAGGTTCACCCCTCCACTTT
TRBJ2-7 . TRBV7-8 . CASSKGGVVSYEQYF TGTGCCAGCAGCAAGGGGGGGGTCGTCTCCTACGAGCAGTACTTC
TRBJ2-2 . TRBV14 . CASSQGAVTGLFF TGTGCCAGCAGCCAAGGAGCCGTGACAGGGCTGTTTTTT
TRBJ2-3 . TRBV20-1 . CSAPPSGSTDTQYF TGCAGTGCCCCCCCATCGGGTAGCACAGATACGCAGTATTTT
TRBJ1-5 . TRBV18 . CASSSGGNQPQHF TGTGCCAGCTCATCTGGGGGGAATCAGCCCCAGCATTTT
TRBJ1-4 TRBD1 TRBV10-3 . CAISAMAGGEKLFF TGTGCCATCAGTGCTATGGCAGGGGGTGAAAAACTGTTTTTT
TRBJ1-1 TRBD1 TRBV6-2/TRBV6-3 . CASTPRQGWTEAFF TGTGCCAGCACCCCCAGACAGGGATGGACTGAAGCTTTCTTT
TRBJ2-7 . TRBV7-9 many CASSFTINSYEQYF TGTGCCAGCAGCTTTACAATAAACAGCTACGAGCAGTACTTC
TRBJ1-2 . TRBV10-3 . CAISAETGPANYGYTF TGTGCCATCAGTGCCGAGACAGGACCAGCTAACTATGGCTACACCTTC
TRBJ1-6 TRBD1 TRBV29-1 . CSVADRGGWKSSPLHF TGCAGCGTTGCCGACAGGGGCGGTTGGAAGAGTTCACCCCTCCACTTT
TRBJ1-1 . TRBV7-9 . CASSFRTGSIDAEAFF TGTGCCAGCAGCTTTCGAACAGGGAGTATCGACGCTGAAGCTTTCTTT
TRBJ1-2 TRBD1 TRBV12-3/TRBV12-4 . CASRPRDRGSDGYTF TGTGCCAGCAGACCCAGGGACAGGGGGTCTGATGGCTACACCTTC
TRBJ2-1 . TRBV5-5 . CASSLNGVGNNEQFF TGTGCCAGTAGCTTGAACGGGGTGGGGAACAATGAGCAGTTCTTC
TRBJ2-4 TRBD1 TRBV7-9 many CASSLVWGVGTDLMNIQYF TGTGCCAGCAGCTTAGTCTGGGGAGTCGGGACAGACCTTATGAACATTCAGTACTTC